What follows are 29 T cell receptor beta chains derived from one specimen sequenced in a study of T cell responses to AZD1222 COVID-19 vaccine. The assay was immunoSEQ multiplex PCR, and TCRdb's table has in-frame clones only and misses some. The sample yields roughly 98,000 clones, approximately 94% seen once. The sequences come from peripheral blood, collected on day 0 of AZD1222 vaccination. The receptors were sampled from an adult in good health.

The chain has TRBV11-1 and TRBJ1-6, with D possibly matching TRBD1 (5 bases). Germline-derived CDR1 and CDR2 are SGHAT and FQDESV (reference sequence). The CDR3 covers 15 residues. The germline V and J ends were trimmed by 1 base and 8 bases, with 12 bases remaining between them. CDR3 coding DNA: TGTGCCAGCAGCTTAGGGAGACAGAATGATTCACCCCTCCACTTT. It yields the protein CASSLGRQNDSPLHF.

The chain links TRBV6-2 or TRBV6-3 to TRBJ1-5, with D tentatively TRBD1 (6 bases). Germline values: CDR1 MNHEY, CDR2 SVGEGT. The length of the CDR3 is 15 residues. V lost 6 bases, J lost 2 bases, and 14 bases lay in between. CDR3 sequence reads: CASSGGGMGNQPQHF. In DNA, the CDR3 is TGTGCCAGCAGCGGAGGGGGTATGGGCAATCAGCCCCAGCATTTT.

There are a few counts of this clone. V usage is TRBV10-1 and J usage is TRBJ2-7, with a tentative D call TRBD1 (5 bases). The CDR3 extends over 13 amino acids. Germline V gives CDR1 WNHNN, CDR2 SYGVQD (reference sequence). The V and J ends lost 6 bases and 2 bases respectively, with 11 bases between them. CDR3 sequence (DNA): TGCGCCAGCAGGGTGGGGCGTACCTACGAGCAGTACTTC. Translated, it gives CASRVGRTYEQYF.

The chain joins TRBV9 to TRBJ1-5; 8 bases agree with TRBD1. CDR1 SGDLS and CDR2 YYNGEE come from the germline V gene. CDR3 length equals 15 residues. Trimming cost V 2 bases and J 1 base; bases outside gene matches: 2. The CDR3 is CASSVGQGSNQPQHF. CDR3 nucleotides: TGTGCCAGCAGCGTCGGACAGGGCAGCAATCAGCCCCAGCATTTT.

The genes are TRBV4-1 and TRBJ2-3; the match to TRBD1 covers 8 bases. The germline V gene encodes CDR1 MGHRA and CDR2 YSYEKL. V lost 3 bases and J lost 6; bases outside the gene matches: 8. CDR3 size: 15 residues. CDR3 sequence: CASSHSQGARDTQYF. CDR3 nucleotides: TGCGCCAGCAGCCACAGCCAGGGGGCGAGGGATACGCAGTATTTT.

The rearrangement joins TRBV5-5 to TRBJ2-1; D assignment may be TRBD1 or TRBD2 (5 bases each). The CDR3 is 16 amino acids. The V gene lost 4 bases and the J gene lost 3 bases, with 17 bases spanning the gap. Per the germline V gene, CDR1 is SGHKS and CDR2 is YYEKEE (reference sequence). The chain's CDR3 is CASSVGSGTDYNEQFF. The CDR3 DNA follows: TGTGCCAGCAGCGTGGGGTCCGGGACGGACTACAATGAGCAGTTCTTC.

The V and J genes are TRBV28 and TRBJ2-2; 11 bases map to TRBD2. Germline V gene lookup returns CDR1 MDHEN and CDR2 SYDVKM. Germline trimming cut 6 bases from V and 5 bases from J; bases unmatched to any gene: 5. The CDR3 extends over 15 amino acids. As DNA, the CDR3 is TGTGCCAGCAGCGGAGGGACTAGCGGAACCGGGGAGCTGTTTTTT. Protein: CASSGGTSGTGELFF. Using reference TRBV28 and TRBJ2-2 for the parts outside the CDR3, the full variable domain is DVKVTQSSRYLVKRTGEKVFLECVQDMDHENMFWYRQDPGLGLRLIYFSYDVKMKEKGDIPEGYSVSREKKERFSLILESASTNQTSMYLCASSGGTSGTGELFFGEGSRLTVL.

The J gene is TRBJ1-2, the V gene TRBV6-5; D is uncertain. Germline V gives CDR1 MNHEY, CDR2 SVGAGI. The CDR3 totals 13 residues. Between the trimmed V and J ends, which lost 5 bases and 4 bases, there was a span of 11 bases. Written as DNA, the CDR3 is TGTGCCAGCAGTCCCCCTCCGGGCTATGGCTACACCTTC. This translates into CASSPPPGYGYTF.

This clone was observed once. The rearrangement uses TRBV5-1 and TRBJ2-7, with D perhaps matching TRBD2 (6 bases). CDR1 is SGHRS and CDR2 is YFSETQ in the germline V gene. This CDR3 spans 13 amino acids. Trimming removed 6 bases from V and 0 bases from J, with 10 bases in between. The CDR3 here is CASNSGSSYEQYF. CDR3 sequence (DNA): TGCGCCAGCAATAGCGGTAGCTCCTACGAGCAGTACTTC.

This chain connects TRBV10-3 to TRBJ1-3; D is undetermined. Trimming shortened V by 6 bases and J by 0 bases, and 12 bases separated the two germline ends. Looked up from germline, CDR1 is ENHRY and CDR2 is SYGVKD. CDR3 size: 15 residues. This CDR3 reads CAIRGSDHSGNTIYF. The CDR3 DNA sequence: TGTGCCATCAGGGGCAGCGACCACTCTGGAAACACCATATATTTT.

The chain carries TRBV14 and TRBJ1-2; a weak D match, TRBD1 (5 bases). The CDR3 has 13 residues. Germline V gene data show CDR1 as SGHDN and CDR2 as FVKESK. Deletions cut 4 bases from V and 2 bases from J, with 8 bases between. This chain's CDR3 is CASSPGPNYGYTF. The CDR3 region has the DNA TGTGCCAGCAGCCCGGGACCCAACTATGGCTACACCTTC.

For the CDR3, the DNA is TGTGCCAGCAGCTCCTGGGTGGGAGATAATGAGCAGTTCTTC. It translates to CASSSWVGDNEQFF. The rearrangement joins TRBV9 to TRBJ2-1; TRBD2 might be the D (5 bases). The CDR3 has 14 amino acids. Germline loops: CDR1 SGDLS, CDR2 YYNGEE. Trimming removed 4 bases from V and 7 bases from J, with 15 bases in between. Full variable domain (outside the CDR3, taken from reference TRBV9 and TRBJ2-1): DSGVTQTPKHLITATGQRVTLRCSPRSGDLSVYWYQQSLDQGLQFLIQYYNGEERAKGNILERFSAQQFPDLHSELNLSSLELGDSALYFCASSSWVGDNEQFFGPGTRLTVL.

The CDR3: CASSEGPIQDVKNIQYF. The DNA for the CDR3 is TGTGCCAGCAGTGAAGGTCCGATACAGGACGTCAAAAACATTCAGTACTTC. The chain combines TRBV2 with TRBJ2-4; TRBD1 is a possible D gene (5 bases). Trimming stripped 1 base from V and 3 bases from J, with 16 bases between. Germline lookup yields CDR1 SNHLY and CDR2 FYNNEI. The length of the CDR3 is 17 residues. The variable domain in full, completed from reference TRBV2 and TRBJ2-4, reads EPEVTQTPSHQVTQMGQEVILRCVPISNHLYFYWYRQILGQKVEFLVSFYNNEISEKSEIFDDQFSVERPDGSNFTLKIRSTKLEDSAMYFCASSEGPIQDVKNIQYFGAGTRLSVL.

This clone showed up just once. V is TRBV14 and J is TRBJ1-1; D gene ambiguous. The germline V gene has CDR1 SGHDN and CDR2 FVKESK. The CDR3 totals 14 residues. V was clipped by 2 bases and J by 4 bases, with 11 bases between them. This chain's CDR3 is CASSQPGLGTEAFF. CDR3 DNA sequence: TGTGCCAGCAGCCAACCCGGTTTGGGCACTGAAGCTTTCTTT.

The CDR3 spells CASSPTGPPNQPQHF. The DNA of the CDR3 is TGTGCCAGCTCACCCACGGGGCCTCCTAATCAGCCCCAGCATTTT. J is TRBJ1-5 and V is TRBV18; maybe TRBD1 (5 bases). Germline V lookup: CDR1 KGHSH, CDR2 LQKENI. V lost 3 bases, J lost 4 bases, and 13 bases lay in between. The CDR3 consists of 15 residues.

The chain combines TRBV3-1 (or the pseudogene TRBV3-2) with TRBJ1-5; D is possibly TRBD1 (5 bases). Between the trimmed V and J ends, which lost 4 bases and 0 bases, there was a span of 10 bases. The CDR3 is made up of 15 amino acids. Germline loops: CDR1 LGHDT, CDR2 YNNKEL (reference sequence). The CDR3 DNA follows: TGTGCCAGCAGCCTGGGGCAGGCTAGCAATCAGCCCCAGCATTTT. Its translation: CASSLGQASNQPQHF.

The chain carries TRBV25-1 and TRBJ1-6, with a weak D call TRBD1 (5 bases). V was trimmed by 5 bases and J by 9 bases, leaving 14 bases between them. The CDR3 runs 14 residues. CDR1 and CDR2 (germline): MGHDK, SYGVNS. DNA of the CDR3: TGTGCCAGCAGTCTCTATATGGGGGGTTCACCCCTCCACTTT. This sequence encodes CASSLYMGGSPLHF.

The chain employs TRBV29-1 and TRBJ1-2, with D perhaps TRBD1 (5 bases). The CDR3 runs 13 residues. Germline V gene data show CDR1 as SQVTM and CDR2 as ANQGSEA. With 0 bases removed from V and 4 bases from J, the gap between germline ends came to 9 bases. The CDR3 reads CSVEEEGFYGYTF. Written as DNA, the CDR3 is TGCAGCGTTGAAGAGGAGGGGTTCTATGGCTACACCTTC.

The chain joins TRBV6-2 or TRBV6-3 to TRBJ1-4, with D possibly being TRBD1 (6 bases). The CDR3 runs to 15 residues. The V and J ends lost 7 bases and 2 bases respectively, with 14 bases between them. Germline V CDR1 and CDR2: MNHEY, SVGEGT. CDR3 bases: TGTGCCAGCACCCCGAGGACAGCTACTAATGAAAAACTGTTTTTT. Translation gives CASTPRTATNEKLFF.

V and J are TRBV28 and TRBJ1-3; the D is unclear. The length of the CDR3 is 13 residues. The V end was cut by 10 bases, the J end by 0 bases, with 10 bases between. Germline CDR1 MDHEN, CDR2 SYDVKM. CDR3 sequence reads: CAIRQISGNTIYF. DNA for the CDR3: TGTGCCATCAGGCAGATCTCTGGAAACACCATATATTTT.

The chain recombines TRBV9 with TRBJ2-1, with unresolved D. Between the trimmed V and J ends, which lost 3 bases and 0 bases, there was a span of 4 bases. The CDR3 loop spans 13 amino acids. Germline CDR1 and CDR2: SGDLS and YYNGEE. DNA for the CDR3: TGTGCCAGCAGCGGGAGCTCCTACAATGAGCAGTTCTTC. The encoded protein is CASSGSSYNEQFF.

The rearrangement links TRBV5-1 to TRBJ1-2; TRBD1 is a possible D gene (6 bases). The CDR3 totals 15 residues. V shed 4 bases and J shed 6 bases, with 19 bases lying between them. CDR1 and CDR2 (germline): SGHRS, YFSETQ. CDR3 amino acids: CASSPPQGPSDGYTF. The CDR3 nucleotides read TGCGCCAGCAGCCCCCCTCAGGGGCCTTCAGATGGCTACACCTTC. The full variable domain, with the rest looked up from reference TRBV5-1 and TRBJ1-2, is KAGVTQTPRYLIKTRGQQVTLSCSPISGHRSVSWYQQTPGQGLQFLFEYFSETQRNKGNFPGRFSGRQFSNSRSEMNVSTLELGDSALYLCASSPPQGPSDGYTFGSGTRLTVV.

The chain recombines TRBV24-1 with TRBJ2-1; TRBD1 matches 8 bases. CDR3 length: 12 residues. V lost 4 bases to trimming and J lost 13 bases; unmatched junction nucleotides: 5. Germline V gene sequence: CDR1 KGHDR, CDR2 SFDVKD. The CDR3 DNA follows: TGTGCCACCAGTGAACCCGGACAGGGTCAGTTCTTC. Its translation is CATSEPGQGQFF.

The rearrangement links TRBV6-5 to TRBJ1-5, with 8 bases identical to TRBD1. CDR3 length equals 15 residues. The V segment lost 4 bases and the J segment 6 bases; nucleotides outside the gene matches: 8. CDR1 and CDR2 (germline): MNHEY, SVGAGI. The CDR3 sequence is CASSLGRGLGQPQHF. The CDR3 DNA reads TGTGCCAGCAGTTTGGGCAGGGGGCTAGGTCAGCCCCAGCATTTT.

The rearrangement uses TRBV19 and TRBJ2-1, with D perhaps TRBD1 (6 bases). This CDR3 spans 14 amino acids. Germline-derived CDR1 and CDR2 are LNHDA and SQIVND (reference sequence). V lost 5 bases to trimming and J lost 3 bases, with 11 bases between them. The CDR3 reads CASSVQGGYNEQFF. CDR3 sequence (DNA): TGTGCCAGTAGTGTACAGGGTGGCTACAATGAGCAGTTCTTC.

The chain combines TRBV13 with TRBJ2-3, with a weak D call TRBD2 (5 bases). V lost 5 bases, J lost 2 bases, and 11 bases lay in between. The CDR3 runs to 14 residues. Germline V gene data show CDR1 as PRHDT and CDR2 as FYEKMQ (reference sequence). The CDR3, as DNA: TGTGCCAGCAGCACCCGGACTCACACAGATACGCAGTATTTT. Translation gives CASSTRTHTDTQYF.

The rearrangement uses TRBV4-1 and TRBJ2-7, with 9 bases identical to TRBD1. CDR3 length: 15 amino acids. Germline lookup yields CDR1 MGHRA and CDR2 YSYEKL. V gave up 4 bases and J gave up 5 bases; unmatched junction bases: 9. The CDR3 sequence is CASSRTQGASNEQYF. CDR3 bases: TGCGCCAGCAGCCGAACACAGGGGGCATCTAACGAGCAGTACTTC.

This clone was recorded once. J is TRBJ1-2 and V is TRBV7-2, with a possible D match to TRBD1 (6 bases). The length of the CDR3 is 14 residues. Per germline, CDR1 SGHTA and CDR2 FQGNSA. Trimming shortened V by 5 bases and J by 7 bases, and 17 bases separated the two germline ends. Here the CDR3 reads CASSPQTGRAGYTF. The CDR3 bases are TGTGCCAGCAGCCCACAGACAGGACGAGCTGGCTACACCTTC.

The rearrangement joins TRBV30 to TRBJ2-5; no reliable D call. V was cut by 3 bases and J by 5 bases, with 19 bases left in between. CDR1 is GTSNPN, CDR2 SVGIG, per germline (reference sequence). CDR3 size: 15 residues. The CDR3 protein is CAWRVSPGPGETQYF. CDR3 DNA sequence: TGTGCCTGGAGGGTCTCCCCCGGGCCGGGTGAGACCCAGTACTTC.